The entry below gives a single T cell receptor beta chain sequence along with its context. This sample was taken from a study of control samples from healthy donors and cancer patients. The CDR3 is made up of 15 amino acids. Germline lookup yields CDR1 SGHRS and CDR2 YFSETQ. Trimming left V 6 bases short and J 1 base short, with 16 bases between. Using immunoSEQ multiplex PCR, the repertoire was profiled, and TCRdb retains in-frame clones only, with some absent. The sample includes about 140,000 clones, 88% of them seen just once. This chain uses TRBV5-1 with TRBJ1-2, with TRBD1 as a possible D gene (5 bases). Sequencing was performed on blood. The sequence came from a woman in her 30s in good health. The CDR3 DNA follows: TGCGCCAGCAACTGGGGAGGGGCGGATAACTATGGCTACACCTTC. It encodes CASNWGGADNYGYTF.